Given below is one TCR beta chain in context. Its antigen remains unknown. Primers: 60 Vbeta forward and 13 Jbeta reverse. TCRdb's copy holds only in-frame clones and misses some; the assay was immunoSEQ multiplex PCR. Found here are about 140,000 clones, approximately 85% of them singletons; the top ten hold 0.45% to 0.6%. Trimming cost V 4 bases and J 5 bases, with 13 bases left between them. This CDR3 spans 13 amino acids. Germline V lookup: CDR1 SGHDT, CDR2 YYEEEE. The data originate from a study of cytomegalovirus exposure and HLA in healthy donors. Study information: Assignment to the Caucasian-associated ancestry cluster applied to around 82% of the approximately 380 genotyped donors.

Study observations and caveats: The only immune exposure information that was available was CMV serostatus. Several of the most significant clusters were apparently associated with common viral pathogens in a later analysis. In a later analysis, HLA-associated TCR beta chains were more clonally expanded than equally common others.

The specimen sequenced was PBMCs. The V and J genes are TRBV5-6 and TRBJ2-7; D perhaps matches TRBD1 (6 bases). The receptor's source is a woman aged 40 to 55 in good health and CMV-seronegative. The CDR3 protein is CASSVPQGNEQYF. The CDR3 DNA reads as TGTGCCAGCAGCGTACCACAGGGAAACGAGCAGTACTTC.